This is a list of T cell receptor beta chains from one sample in a study of T-cell reconstitution after alpha-beta-depleted transplantation in children. TCRdb reprocessed the PCR reads via MiXCR and lists one record per CDR3 protein. Of some 75,000 distinct CDR3 sequences in the sample, about 7% were seen once. The sample here was PBMCs from the stem cell graft donor, taken from the stem cell graft. The origin of the receptors is a human donor who donated a stem cell graft to a child with acute lymphoblastic leukemia. The CDR3 runs from the conserved cysteine through the conserved F or W. D genes are given only for firm matches.

d_call: NA
j_call: TRBJ1-1
v_call: TRBV10-3
cdr3_aa: CAIRQQGTEAFF

d_call: NA
j_call: TRBJ2-5
v_call: TRBV7-2
cdr3_aa: CASATGQGVWETQYF

d_call: NA
j_call: TRBJ1-1
v_call: TRBV6-2/TRBV6-3
cdr3_aa: CASHPDRNTEAFF

d_call: NA
j_call: TRBJ1-6
v_call: TRBV5-1
cdr3_aa: CASSLVEGGNSPLHF

d_call: NA
j_call: TRBJ2-7
v_call: TRBV4-1
cdr3_aa: CASSPGTPIYEQYF

d_call: NA
j_call: TRBJ1-3
v_call: TRBV12-3/TRBV12-4
cdr3_aa: CASSFPPTAITSINSGNTIYF

d_call: NA
j_call: TRBJ1-5
v_call: TRBV10-3
cdr3_aa: CAISEAGGGNQPQHF

d_call: NA
j_call: TRBJ2-7
v_call: TRBV4-1
cdr3_aa: CASSAGLAKYEQYF

d_call: NA
j_call: TRBJ2-3
v_call: TRBV7-2
cdr3_aa: CASSLSSGRGTDTQYF

d_call: TRBD2
j_call: TRBJ2-2
v_call: TRBV7-3
cdr3_aa: CASSLYSGRLNTGELFF

d_call: NA
j_call: TRBJ2-1
v_call: TRBV24-1
cdr3_aa: CATSESGASNPNEQFF

d_call: NA
j_call: TRBJ2-3
v_call: TRBV3-1
cdr3_aa: CASSQVSSSTDTQYF

d_call: TRBD2
j_call: TRBJ2-2
v_call: TRBV12-3/TRBV12-4
cdr3_aa: CASSSWGGGTGELFF

d_call: NA
j_call: TRBJ2-5
v_call: TRBV3-1
cdr3_aa: CASSQAVSGTYQETQYF

d_call: NA
j_call: TRBJ2-1
v_call: TRBV27
cdr3_aa: CASSYWSGFSSYNEQFF

d_call: TRBD2
j_call: TRBJ2-5
v_call: TRBV27
cdr3_aa: CASSSLAGTQETQYF

d_call: TRBD2
j_call: TRBJ2-1
v_call: TRBV15
cdr3_aa: CATAGVDPEQFF

d_call: NA
j_call: TRBJ2-4
v_call: TRBV6-1
cdr3_aa: CASSGRKNIQYF

d_call: NA
j_call: TRBJ1-4
v_call: TRBV11-2
cdr3_aa: CASEGLVNEKLFF

d_call: NA
j_call: TRBJ1-4
v_call: TRBV6-5
cdr3_aa: CASTGGGARPSTNEKLFF

d_call: NA
j_call: TRBJ1-4
v_call: TRBV20-1
cdr3_aa: CSASPQKIAANEKLSF

d_call: TRBD2
j_call: TRBJ2-4
v_call: TRBV24-1
cdr3_aa: CAACDLLAPAGGPLAKNIQYF

d_call: NA
j_call: TRBJ2-5
v_call: TRBV24-1
cdr3_aa: CATSDLSSSAETQYF

d_call: NA
j_call: TRBJ1-3
v_call: TRBV7-2
cdr3_aa: CASSLAGGNSGNTIYF

d_call: TRBD1
j_call: TRBJ2-7
v_call: TRBV6-5
cdr3_aa: CASNYARTGSSYEQYF

d_call: NA
j_call: TRBJ1-2
v_call: TRBV6-5
cdr3_aa: CASSYLRGSSNYGYTF

d_call: NA
j_call: TRBJ2-5
v_call: TRBV20-1
cdr3_aa: CSARWTGGRTQYF

d_call: NA
j_call: TRBJ2-2
v_call: TRBV4-2
cdr3_aa: CASSQDRGGELFF

d_call: TRBD1
j_call: TRBJ2-6
v_call: TRBV27
cdr3_aa: CASSFKSGTLGTGGLGANVLTF

d_call: NA
j_call: TRBJ2-6
v_call: TRBV23-1
cdr3_aa: CASSQPLRPGANVLTF

d_call: TRBD2
j_call: TRBJ2-1
v_call: TRBV20-1
cdr3_aa: CSARGQEWNAPSSSGRYNEQFF

d_call: TRBD1
j_call: TRBJ2-7
v_call: TRBV6-5
cdr3_aa: CASSYGDRAYEQYF

d_call: NA
j_call: TRBJ2-1
v_call: TRBV24-1
cdr3_aa: CATSEWGDKNEQFF

d_call: NA
j_call: TRBJ1-1
v_call: TRBV6-4
cdr3_aa: CASSIDSAAEAFF

d_call: NA
j_call: TRBJ1-1
v_call: TRBV7-9
cdr3_aa: CASSFEGVNTEAFF

d_call: NA
j_call: TRBJ1-2
v_call: TRBV5-1
cdr3_aa: CASSLPSRPTNYGYTF

d_call: NA
j_call: TRBJ1-1
v_call: TRBV29-1
cdr3_aa: CSVAQGRTEAFF

d_call: NA
j_call: TRBJ2-7
v_call: TRBV19
cdr3_aa: CASSFRDTSYEQYF

d_call: NA
j_call: TRBJ1-3
v_call: TRBV4-3
cdr3_aa: CASSLRRTPGNTIYF

d_call: TRBD1
j_call: TRBJ1-2
v_call: TRBV5-4
cdr3_aa: CASSPAGGDYGYTF

d_call: NA
j_call: TRBJ1-1
v_call: TRBV7-9
cdr3_aa: CASSLLGQGGTEAFF

d_call: TRBD1
j_call: TRBJ1-2
v_call: TRBV4-1
cdr3_aa: CASSQGGQGGYGYTF

d_call: NA
j_call: TRBJ1-2
v_call: TRBV20-1
cdr3_aa: CSARVGTDYGYTF

d_call: NA
j_call: TRBJ2-5
v_call: TRBV5-1
cdr3_aa: CASRHGGETQYF

d_call: TRBD2
j_call: TRBJ2-5
v_call: TRBV7-3
cdr3_aa: CASSKSGGEETQYF

d_call: NA
j_call: TRBJ2-7
v_call: TRBV27
cdr3_aa: CASSWGGAGSYEQYF

d_call: NA
j_call: TRBJ2-4
v_call: TRBV5-6
cdr3_aa: CASSLAEGRDKNIQYF

d_call: NA
j_call: TRBJ2-3
v_call: TRBV12-3/TRBV12-4
cdr3_aa: CASSPRTVPKYF

d_call: NA
j_call: TRBJ1-1
v_call: TRBV10-3
cdr3_aa: CAIQQRNTEAFF

d_call: NA
j_call: TRBJ1-1
v_call: TRBV5-5
cdr3_aa: CASTSTANTEAFF

d_call: NA
j_call: TRBJ1-4
v_call: TRBV10-3
cdr3_aa: CAIGQSNEKLFF

d_call: NA
j_call: TRBJ1-1
v_call: TRBV20-1
cdr3_aa: CSAGTGGGSNTEAFF

d_call: NA
j_call: TRBJ2-3
v_call: TRBV4-3
cdr3_aa: CASSIGIVGTDTQYF